This T cell receptor beta chain comes out of a study of blood T cell repertoires in COVID-19. Study in general: Acute and convalescent COVID-19 samples came from the United States, Italy and Spain.

Method: immunoSEQ multiplex PCR; TCRdb's copy keeps in-frame clones and lacks some. The sample has some 70,000 clones, 60% to 80% seen once. V was cut by 6 bases and J by 2 bases, with 10 bases left in between. Germline V CDR1 and CDR2: MNHEY, SMNVEV (reference sequence). The CDR3 has 13 amino acids. The chain recombines TRBV27 with TRBJ1-2; D is uncertain. The sample was peripheral blood. This receptor was obtained from a woman aged 60 to 75 with acute or convalescent COVID-19. The CDR3: CASSHGENYGYTF. The CDR3 DNA reads TGTGCCAGCAGCCACGGAGAGAACTATGGCTACACCTTC.